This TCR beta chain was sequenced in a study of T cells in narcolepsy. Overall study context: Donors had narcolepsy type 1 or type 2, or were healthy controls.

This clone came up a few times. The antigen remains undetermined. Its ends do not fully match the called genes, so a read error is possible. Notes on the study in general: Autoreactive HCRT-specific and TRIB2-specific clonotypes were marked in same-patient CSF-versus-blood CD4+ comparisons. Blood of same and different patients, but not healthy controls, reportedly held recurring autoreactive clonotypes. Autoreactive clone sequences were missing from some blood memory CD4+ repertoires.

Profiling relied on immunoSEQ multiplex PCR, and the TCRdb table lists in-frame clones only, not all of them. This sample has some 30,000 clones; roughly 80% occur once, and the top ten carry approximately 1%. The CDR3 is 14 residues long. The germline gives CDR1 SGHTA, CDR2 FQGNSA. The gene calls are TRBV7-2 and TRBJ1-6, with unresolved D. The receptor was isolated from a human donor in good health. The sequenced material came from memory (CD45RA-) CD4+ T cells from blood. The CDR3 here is CASSLALLDSPLHF. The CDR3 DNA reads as TGTGCCAGCAGCCTAGCGCTGCTGGATTCACCCCTCCACTTT.